This is a list of T cell receptor beta chains from one sample in a study of metastatic and nonmetastatic thyroid tumors. TCRdb re-analyzed the PCR reads using MiXCR. Counted here are about 20,000 clones, 35% to 40% occurring once; the ten biggest clones make up roughly a quarter. The sequencing input was tumor tissue. These receptor sequences come from a female donor with papillary thyroid cancer or a benign thyroid nodule (not recorded which). Some clones in this sample may be carry-over from other donors' samples. The CDR3 runs from the conserved cysteine through the conserved F or W. D genes are given only for firm matches. Clone size, where shown, is once, few, many, or a class for clones that have expanded.

. | TRBJ2-1 | . | TRBV6-2/TRBV6-3 | TGTGCCAGCAGTCCGGATAACAATGAGCAGTTCTTC | CASSPDNNEQFF
. | TRBJ1-2 | TRBD1 | TRBV6-2/TRBV6-3 | TGTGCCAGCAGTAACAGGGGCGGTAACTATGGCTACACCTTC | CASSNRGGNYGYTF
few | TRBJ2-3 | TRBD1 | TRBV5-1 | TGCGCCAGCGGCCCGGAACAGGGGGCGCGATCAGGTACGCAGTATTTT | CASGPEQGARSGTQYF
few | TRBJ2-1 | TRBD2 | TRBV12-3/TRBV12-4 | TGTGCCAGCAGGTGGACTAGCGCAGAGCAGTTCTTC | CASRWTSAEQFF
. | TRBJ2-1 | TRBD2 | TRBV6-1 | TGTGCCAGCAGTGATTGGCGGGAGACCTCGATGGGTGAGCAGTTCTTC | CASSDWRETSMGEQFF
few | TRBJ2-2 | TRBD2 | TRBV6-4 | TGTGCCAGCACACTCGGGGGGGGCGAGCTGTTTTTT | CASTLGGGELFF
. | TRBJ1-4 | . | TRBV28 | TGTGCCAGCAGACCCGGGGGTTCTGGGGGTGAAAAACTGTTTTTT | CASRPGGSGGEKLFF
few | TRBJ2-2 | . | TRBV27 | TGTGCCAGCAGTTTATCTAGCAGAGCCGGGGAGCTGTTTTTT | CASSLSSRAGELFF
few | TRBJ1-3 | . | TRBV2 | TGTGCCAGCAGTGAAGACAGAGACTCTGGAAACACCATATATTTT | CASSEDRDSGNTIYF
. | TRBJ1-2 | . | TRBV4-3 | TGCGCCAGCAGCCAAGGCCTTGAGGCCAGCTATGGCTACACCTTC | CASSQGLEASYGYTF
. | TRBJ2-2 | TRBD1 | TRBV11-1 | TGTGCCAGCAGCTCTCGGGGGACAGGGGGCGATATTACCGGGGAGCTGTTTTTT | CASSSRGTGGDITGELFF
few | TRBJ2-2 | . | TRBV6-1 | TGTGCCAGCAGTGAAGTGAGAGACACCGGGGAGCTGTTTTTT | CASSEVRDTGELFF
few | TRBJ2-3 | . | TRBV10-3 | TGTGCCATCAGTGGGGACGGGACGCAGTATTTT | CAISGDGTQYF
few | TRBJ2-1 | TRBD2 | TRBV27 | TGTGCCAGCAGCTCCCTAGCGGAAGATACTCCACTTTACAATGAGCAGTTCTTC | CASSSLAEDTPLYNEQFF
. | TRBJ2-3 | TRBD1 | TRBV5-1 | TGCGCCAGCAGCCGCGGGACAGGTCTTACCACAGATACGCAGTATTTT | CASSRGTGLTTDTQYF
. | TRBJ2-3 | TRBD2 | TRBV10-3 | TGTGCCATCAGTGATACTAGGACTAGCGCTGGGAGCACAGATACGCAGTATTTT | CAISDTRTSAGSTDTQYF
few | TRBJ2-5 | TRBD1 | TRBV6-2/TRBV6-3 | TGTGCCAGCAGTTACTCGACGGACAGGGGGTGTCTAGAGACCCAGTACTTC | CASSYSTDRGCLETQYF
few | TRBJ2-5 | . | TRBV20-1 | TGCAGTGCTAGAGATCTTCACACACCGACCTTCCAAGAGACCCAGTACTTC | CSARDLHTPTFQETQYF
once | TRBJ2-6 | TRBD2 | TRBV11-1 | TGTGCCAGCAGCTTCCCCCGACTAGCGGTCCCGCCAGGGGCCAACGTCCTGACTTTC | CASSFPRLAVPPGANVLTF
few | TRBJ1-1 | . | TRBV6-1 | TGTGCCAGCTTCGTAGGGATGAACACTGAAGCTTTCTTT | CASFVGMNTEAFF
. | TRBJ1-2 | . | TRBV6-1 | TGTGCCAGCAGTACCCTATTCGGGAGCGGCTACACCTTC | CASSTLFGSGYTF
. | TRBJ2-7 | . | TRBV6-1 | TGTGCCAGCAGTTTCCCCGAAATTTCAGAGTACGAGCAGTACTTC | CASSFPEISEYEQYF
. | TRBJ2-1 | . | TRBV30 | TGTGCCTGGAGTGGGGCGGGTGCCCCACGCAATGAGCAGTTCTTC | CAWSGAGAPRNEQFF
few | TRBJ1-1 | . | TRBV6-2/TRBV6-3 | TGTGCCAGCAGTTACTCGAGAGGGGACACTGAAGCTTTCTTT | CASSYSRGDTEAFF
. | TRBJ2-1 | . | TRBV11-2 | TGTGCCAGCGGCTCAGAGTTATACAATGAGCAGTTCTTC | CASGSELYNEQFF
. | TRBJ2-2 | . | TRBV24-1 | TGTGCCACCAGCGAGATATACACCGGGGAGCTGTTTTTT | CATSEIYTGELFF
few | TRBJ2-1 | . | TRBV11-2 | TGTGCCAGCAGCTTATCCGGGGGACCCTACAATGAGCAGTTCTTC | CASSLSGGPYNEQFF
few | TRBJ2-2 | TRBD1 | TRBV11-1 | TGTGCCAGCAGCTCCCGGACAGGGGGCAACACCGGGGAGCTGTTTTTT | CASSSRTGGNTGELFF
few | TRBJ2-2 | . | TRBV6-2/TRBV6-3 | TGTGCCAGCAACCCAACGAACACCGGGGAGCTGTTTTTT | CASNPTNTGELFF
. | TRBJ2-5 | . | TRBV7-3 | TGTGCCAGCAGCTCGACAGTACAAGAGACCCAGTACTTC | CASSSTVQETQYF
few | TRBJ1-2 | . | TRBV6-5 | TGTGCCAGCAGTTACGGCGGGTATGGCTACACCTTC | CASSYGGYGYTF
. | TRBJ1-4 | . | TRBV7-6 | TGTGCCAGCAGCTTAGGACCGGGGGGCGGGAATGAAAAACTGTTTTTT | CASSLGPGGGNEKLFF
. | TRBJ2-2 | TRBD2 | TRBV5-1 | TGCGCCAGCAGCTCGACTAGCGGGAGGCACGGGGAGCTGTTTTTT | CASSSTSGRHGELFF
. | TRBJ2-3 | . | TRBV6-1 | TGTGCCAGCAGAGCGATGAGAGATACGCAGTATTTT | CASRAMRDTQYF
. | TRBJ1-1 | TRBD1 | TRBV7-9 | TGTGCCAGCAGGGAACAGGGGGCGGTGAACACTGAAGCTTTCTTT | CASREQGAVNTEAFF
few | TRBJ2-3 | TRBD2 | TRBV6-1 | TGTGCCAGCACTCAGACTAGCGGGAGCACAGATACGCAGTATTTT | CASTQTSGSTDTQYF
. | TRBJ2-3 | TRBD2 | TRBV5-1 | TGCGCCAGCAGCCTGACTAGCGGGATCACAGATACGCAGTATTTT | CASSLTSGITDTQYF
. | TRBJ2-7 | . | TRBV6-1 | TGTGCCAGCAGTGAAGGGCAGACCCCCTACGAGCAGTACTTC | CASSEGQTPYEQYF
few | TRBJ1-1 | . | TRBV2 | TGTGCCAGCACCAGGCTCCTCACTGAAGCTTTCTTT | CASTRLLTEAFF
. | TRBJ1-2 | TRBD1 | TRBV20-1 | TGCAGTGCTAGAGAGAGCCAGGGGGGGTATGGCTACACCTTC | CSARESQGGYGYTF
. | TRBJ2-7 | . | TRBV6-9 | TGTGCCAGCAGTTTCGCGGACGAGCAGTACTTC | CASSFADEQYF
. | TRBJ2-1 | . | TRBV6-5 | TGTGCCAGCAGTTACTCCTCGGGGGCGGGTAATGAGCAGTTCTTC | CASSYSSGAGNEQFF
. | TRBJ2-7 | . | TRBV19 | TGTGCCAGTAGCCGAACTAACAGGGCCAGCGAGCAGTACTTC | CASSRTNRASEQYF
. | TRBJ2-3 | TRBD1 | TRBV10-3 | TGTGCCATCAACGTAGATGGACAGGACACAGATACGCAGTATTTT | CAINVDGQDTDTQYF
. | TRBJ1-5 | TRBD1 | TRBV11-2 | TGTGCCAGCAGCTTAGGACAGGGCAGCAATCAGCCCCAGCATTTT | CASSLGQGSNQPQHF
. | TRBJ1-6 | TRBD1 | TRBV6-1 | TGTGCCAGCAGAGGGACAGCCAATTCACCCCTCCACTTT | CASRGTANSPLHF
. | TRBJ1-2 | . | TRBV20-1 | TGCAGTGCTAGAGTGGCAGGTCTATGCAGCACCTTC | CSARVAGLCSTF
once | TRBJ2-1 | . | TRBV4-3 | TGCGCCAGCAGCCAAGATTCCGGCGGCAAGCAGTTCTTC | CASSQDSGGKQFF
few | TRBJ1-5 | . | TRBV7-2 | TGTGCCAGCAGCTTGGGACCGTGGCAGCCCCAGCATTTT | CASSLGPWQPQHF
few | TRBJ2-7 | TRBD1 | TRBV19 | TGTGCCAGTAGTTTTGGGACAGGGAACTACGAGCAGTACTTC | CASSFGTGNYEQYF
few | TRBJ1-2 | . | TRBV6-4 | TGTGCCAGCAGTGACTCAGAGGGGGTAAATGGCTACACCTTC | CASSDSEGVNGYTF
. | TRBJ2-7 | TRBD1 | TRBV2 | TGTGCCAGCAGCGGACAGGACTACGAGCAGTACTTC | CASSGQDYEQYF
few | TRBJ2-7 | . | TRBV6-5 | TGTGCCAGCAGTTACTCGGCCCAGGAGTACTTC | CASSYSAQEYF
. | TRBJ2-5 | TRBD2 | TRBV6-2/TRBV6-3 | TGTGCCAGCAGTGCGGGGGGCAGGGAGACCCAGTACTTC | CASSAGGRETQYF
. | TRBJ2-1 | . | TRBV29-1 | TGCAGCGGCCGCGGGGATGGCTCCTACAATGAGCAGTTCTTC | CSGRGDGSYNEQFF
. | TRBJ2-5 | . | TRBV30 | TGTGCCTGGAGTGTACTATCCACCAAGACCCAGTACTTC | CAWSVLSTKTQYF
few | TRBJ2-3 | . | TRBV6-1 | TGTGCCAGCATTCCGGGATGGGCGAATTCAGATACGCAGTATTTT | CASIPGWANSDTQYF
. | TRBJ2-5 | . | TRBV20-1 | TGCGGTGGAATCCGAGACAGGCGAGAGACCCAGTACTTC | CGGIRDRRETQYF